The 23 T cell receptor beta chains below were found in one sample sequenced in a study of blood T cells in healthy people across ages. PCR was performed a second time for 7 to 11 cycles using a sample-barcoded 5' primer and a J-beta primer mix. TCRdb re-analysed the 5' RACE reads in MiXCR, keeping a single row per CDR3 protein. This table has around 940,000 distinct CDR3 sequences, roughly 50% appearing once. The sample consisted of blood. These TCRs come from an older woman in good health.

The chain links TRBV2 to TRBJ2-2; D is uncertain. This CDR3 is 14 amino acids long. V was trimmed by 4 bases and J by 0 bases, leaving 6 bases between them. Germline V gene data show CDR1 as SNHLY and CDR2 as FYNNEI. The CDR3 DNA is TGTGCCAGCAGTGGAGTAACGAACACCGGGGAGCTGTTTTTT. As protein: CASSGVTNTGELFF. The full variable domain, its missing parts supplied by reference TRBV2 and TRBJ2-2, is EPEVTQTPSHQVTQMGQEVILRCVPISNHLYFYWYRQILGQKVEFLVSFYNNEISEKSEIFDDQFSVERPDGSNFTLKIRSTKLEDSAMYFCASSGVTNTGELFFGEGSRLTVL.

The chain is built from TRBV6-1 and TRBJ2-1; 9 bases line up with TRBD2. Germline V lookup: CDR1 MNHNS, CDR2 SASEGT. V was pared by 4 bases and J by 2 bases, with 12 bases of the junction left unmatched. CDR3 size: 18 residues. The DNA of the CDR3 is TGTGCCAGCAGTGGGGGGGGTGGCGGGAGGGTGGCCTACAATGAGCAGTTCTTC. Its protein is CASSGGGGGRVAYNEQFF.

This clonotype appeared a few times. The chain links TRBV6-1 to TRBJ2-7, with D perhaps matching TRBD2 (8 bases). The CDR3 is 19 amino acids. In germline, CDR1 is MNHNS, CDR2 SASEGT. V was clipped by 7 bases and J by 5 bases, with 33 bases between them. In DNA form, the CDR3 reads TGTGCCAGCACTCCCTCCCCGGGACAGCCGGGACTAGGGTTAGACGAGCAGTACTTC. This encodes CASTPSPGQPGLGLDEQYF.

This clonotype was seen only a few times. V gene TRBV7-6 combines with J gene TRBJ2-1, with 9 nucleotides matching TRBD2. The germline CDR1 and CDR2 sequences are SGHVS and FNYEAQ. The CDR3 has 18 residues. V shed 1 base and J 1 base; nucleotides not matched to a gene: 8. CDR3 in DNA: TGTGCCAGCAGCTTAGGGCGGAGCGGGAGGAAATCCTACAATGAGCAGTTCTTC. Amino acid sequence: CASSLGRSGRKSYNEQFF.

V gene TRBV4-2 combines with J gene TRBJ2-1; TRBD2 agrees at 8 bases. CDR1 is LGHNA, CDR2 YNFKEQ, per germline. The trim removed 2 bases at V and 3 bases at J, leaving 6 bases unmatched. The CDR3 runs 16 residues. The CDR3 region has the DNA TGTGCCAGCAGCCAAATCCAGACTAGCGTCTACAATGAGCAGTTCTTC. Translation: CASSQIQTSVYNEQFF.

Concerning this clonotype itself: One end of the junction is discordant with germline, which a read error may explain. This chain connects TRBV4-1 to TRBJ2-3; D is unclear. The CDR3 sequence is 16 residues long. Germline CDR1 and CDR2: MGHRA and YSYEKL. CDR3 amino acids: CASSQGDIFQPDTRYF. The CDR3 DNA is TGCGCCAGCAGCCAAGGAGACATTTTTCAACCAGATACGCGGTATTTT.

V and J are TRBV6-2 or TRBV6-3 and TRBJ2-1; TRBD2 matches 7 bases. Germline CDR1 is MNHEY and CDR2 is SVGEGT. V was pared by 5 bases and J by 8 bases, with 12 bases of the junction left unmatched. This CDR3 contains 15 residues. CDR3 residues: CASSPLGGSIDEQFF. As DNA, the CDR3 is TGTGCCAGCAGTCCACTCGGCGGGAGTATCGATGAGCAGTTCTTC.

Notes on this clonotype: A much larger clone lies a single base off, so this may be a read error. This rearrangement joins TRBV29-1 to TRBJ2-5; possibly TRBD2 for D (6 bases). Gene TRBJ2-7 matches the end of the DNA better, so the J call may be wrong. From germline, CDR1 is SQVTM and CDR2 ANQGSEA. CDR3 length equals 12 residues. The CDR3 reads CGVAEGTYEQYF. In DNA, the CDR3 is TGCGGCGTTGCGGAGGGTACCTACGAGCAGTACTTC.

This sequence joins TRBV7-3 and TRBJ2-2; D remains ambiguous. The ends were cut back, 1 base at V and 4 bases at J, with 4 bases in the middle. This CDR3 contains 13 residues. Germline lookup yields CDR1 SGHTA and CDR2 FQGTGA. This CDR3 reads CASSLKATGELFF. CDR3 coding DNA: TGTGCCAGCAGCTTAAAGGCCACCGGGGAGCTGTTTTTT.

The J gene is TRBJ2-7, the V gene TRBV20-1; TRBD2 matches 12 bases. V shed 6 bases and J 2 bases; nucleotides not matched to a gene: 5. Germline loops: CDR1 DFQATT, CDR2 SNEGSKA (reference sequence). The CDR3 is 14 residues long. As DNA, the CDR3 is TGCAGTGCAGAGACTAGCGGGAGTACCTACGAGCAGTACTTC. Residues: CSAETSGSTYEQYF.

The chain recombines TRBV21-1 with TRBJ2-7. TRBV21-1 is a listed pseudogene. The CDR3 covers 15 residues. Written as DNA, the CDR3 is TGTGCCAGCAGCAAATTCCAGCAGAGCTCCTACGAGCAGTACTTC. Its protein is CASSKFQQSSYEQYF.

Notes on this clonotype: The junction departs from the called germline gene at one end, perhaps through a read error. The chain combines TRBV7-2 with TRBJ1-2; TRBD1 matches 7 bases. The CDR3 is 15 amino acids. Germline-derived CDR1 and CDR2 are SGHTA and FQGNSA. The DNA of the CDR3 is TGTGTCAGCAGCTCCGGACAGGTGGGCGGCTATGGCTACACCTTC. Its protein product is CVSSSGQVGGYGYTF. Using reference TRBV7-2 and TRBJ1-2 for the parts outside the CDR3, the full variable domain is GAGVSQSPSNKVTEKGKDVELRCDPISGHTALYWYRQSLGQGLEFLIYFQGNSAPDKSGLPSDRFSAERTGGSVSTLTIQRTQQEDSAVYLCVSSSGQVGGYGYTFGSGTRLTVV.

The rearrangement joins TRBV28 to TRBJ2-2; 12 bases map to TRBD2. Germline CDR1 reads MDHEN; CDR2 reads SYDVKM. V gave up 6 bases and J gave up 5 bases; unmatched junction bases: 10. This CDR3 region has 17 residues. The CDR3 nucleotides are TGTGCCAGCAGCAAACGACTAGCGGGAGAGTGGACCGGGGAGCTGTTTTTT. This codes for CASSKRLAGEWTGELFF.

This clonotype is a singleton in its sample. The rearrangement links TRBV20-1 to TRBJ2-7; 7 bases match TRBD1. The CDR3 runs to 15 residues. Germline V CDR1 and CDR2: DFQATT, SNEGSKA (reference sequence). The V segment lost 5 bases and the J segment 0 bases; nucleotides outside the gene matches: 10. This CDR3 reads CSADHRGSGSYEQYF. For the CDR3, the DNA is TGCAGTGCTGACCACAGGGGTTCAGGCTCCTACGAGCAGTACTTC.

J is TRBJ2-7 and V is TRBV14; 9 nucleotides line up with TRBD2. The end of the DNA fits TRBJ2-5 better, so the J call may be wrong. The CDR3 runs to 15 residues. Germline V CDR1 and CDR2: SGHDN, FVKESK. The CDR3 DNA reads as TGTGCCAGCAGCCTCATATCTAGCGGGACGGAGACCCAGTACTTC. Translation: CASSLISSGTETQYF.

This rearrangement joins TRBV29-1 to TRBJ2-2; 8 positions agree with TRBD1. CDR1 is SQVTM, CDR2 ANQGSEA, per germline. The CDR3 is made up of 13 amino acids. J gave up 7 bases and V 7 bases, and 8 bases lay outside the gene matches. The CDR3: CSGAGGNNGELFF. CDR3 bases: TGCAGCGGCGCAGGGGGCAATAACGGGGAGCTGTTTTTT.

This chain links TRBV30 with TRBJ1-1; D is unclear. This CDR3 contains 14 residues. Per the germline V gene, CDR1 is GTSNPN and CDR2 is SVGIG (reference sequence). Trimming removed 4 bases from V and 1 base from J, with 13 bases in between. The CDR3 loop reads CAWTSWRTNTEAFF. In nucleotides, the CDR3 is TGTGCCTGGACCTCCTGGCGGACGAACACTGAAGCTTTCTTT.

This clonotype is a singleton in its sample. The J gene is TRBJ2-7, the V gene TRBV29-1; no clear D. There are 11 residues in the CDR3. V was clipped by 5 bases and J by 2 bases, with 7 bases between them. CDR1 and CDR2 from the germline V gene are SQVTM and ANQGSEA. The CDR3: CSVRAAYEQYF. In nucleotides, the CDR3 is TGCAGCGTTCGGGCGGCCTACGAGCAGTACTTC.

This clonotype was seen more than once but under ten times. The CDR3 region is CATSRGPEKLFF. CDR3 DNA sequence: TGTGCCACCAGCAGAGGACCGGAAAAACTGTTTTTT. The chain combines TRBV15 with TRBJ1-4; D is uncertain. Per the germline V gene, CDR1 is LNHNV and CDR2 is YYDKDF (reference sequence). The CDR3 spans 12 residues. The V end was cut by 1 base, the J end by 8 bases, with 5 bases between.

This clonotype was seen a few times. The chain recombines TRBV3-1 with TRBJ2-5; the D is unclear. CDR1 and CDR2 (germline): LGHDT, YNNKEL (reference sequence). V dropped 0 bases and J dropped 5 bases, with 10 bases sitting between them. The CDR3 contains 14 residues. CDR3: CASSQDTRPETQYF. The DNA of the CDR3 is TGTGCCAGCAGCCAAGACACCAGGCCGGAGACCCAGTACTTC.

This sequence joins TRBV6-2 or TRBV6-3 and TRBJ2-1; D is unclear. This CDR3 spans 13 amino acids. The germline V and J ends were trimmed by 6 bases and 15 bases, with 21 bases remaining between them. Germline CDR1 reads MNHEY; CDR2 reads SVGEGT. The CDR3 DNA sequence: TGTGCCAGCAGCCCACCTTTATCCGGTAATAGGTTCTTC. It specifies CASSPPLSGNRFF.

This clonotype was counted only a few times. The V and J genes are TRBV6-5 and TRBJ2-3; unclear D gene. Trimming removed 2 bases at V and 4 bases at J, with 7 bases between. CDR1 and CDR2 (germline): MNHEY, SVGAGI. The CDR3 has 13 amino acids. The CDR3 here is CASSYGRPDTQYF. CDR3 nucleotide sequence: TGTGCCAGCAGTTACGGGCGGCCAGATACGCAGTATTTT.

CDR3 loop: CASNERTDPNYGYTF. CDR3 nucleotide sequence: TGTGCCAGCAACGAGCGGACGGACCCTAACTATGGCTACACCTTC. The chain joins TRBV6-5 to TRBJ1-2; D gene uncertain. CDR3 length: 15 residues. V dropped 7 bases and J dropped 0 bases, with 15 bases sitting between them. Germline-derived CDR1 and CDR2 are MNHEY and SVGAGI.